Below are 29 T cell receptor beta chains sequenced from a single sample in a study of T cells in Graves' hyperthyroidism and ophthalmopathy. Template material for amplifying TCR beta CDR3 regions consisted of RNA transcripts. The primer set for the first-round RT-PCR of the TCR CDR3 was HTBI. TCRdb analysed the multiplex PCR reads with MiXCR anew, one entry per CDR3 protein. The repertoire holds some 740,000 distinct CDR3 sequences, with 12% to 15% as singletons. The sample consisted of blood. These receptors were collected from a young woman with Graves' hyperthyroidism.

This clonotype was seen many times. This chain links TRBV4-3 with TRBJ2-7; D perhaps matches TRBD1 (6 bases). Germline V gene sequence: CDR1 LGHNA, CDR2 YSLEER. Trimming shortened V by 2 bases and J by 3 bases, and 14 bases separated the two germline ends. The length of the CDR3 is 15 residues. For the CDR3, the DNA is TGCGCCAGCAGCCAAAGCCCACAGGGAAACTACGAGCAGTACTTC. Translating it yields CASSQSPQGNYEQYF.

In this sample, this clonotype turned up many times. The chain links TRBV6-1 to TRBJ1-5; maybe TRBD1 (5 bases). With 3 bases removed from V and 10 bases from J, the gap between germline ends came to 22 bases. CDR1 is MNHNS and CDR2 is SASEGT in the germline V gene. This CDR3 is 16 amino acids long. CDR3 bases: TGTGCCAGCAGTGACCAGGGAAGCGTCGGTGGAAGACCCCAGCATTTT. Encoded protein: CASSDQGSVGGRPQHF.

In this sample, this clonotype turned up many times. This sequence joins TRBV5-6 and TRBJ1-2; D is ambiguous. This CDR3 has 15 amino acids. Germline V gene sequence: CDR1 SGHDT, CDR2 YYEEEE. The germline V and J ends were trimmed by 2 bases and 5 bases, with 16 bases remaining between them. The CDR3 DNA is TGTGCCAGCAGCTTCACCCCAGTGCCCCCTTATGGCTACACCTTC. Translation gives CASSFTPVPPYGYTF.

The sample holds a few counts of this clonotype. The chain has TRBV19 and TRBJ1-6; 7 bases match TRBD1. V was clipped by 4 bases and J by 9 bases; unmatched bases: 9. CDR1 is LNHDA and CDR2 is SQIVND in the germline V gene (reference sequence). The length of the CDR3 is 15 residues. The CDR3: CASSTGTAPTSPLHF. The CDR3 region has the DNA TGTGCCAGTAGTACCGGGACAGCACCCACTTCACCCCTCCACTTT. Based on the CDR3 plus reference TRBV19 and TRBJ1-6, the full variable domain is DGGITQSPKYLFRKEGQNVTLSCEQNLNHDAMYWYRQDPGQGLRLIYYSQIVNDFQKGDIAEGYSVSREKKESFPLTVTSAQKNPTAFYLCASSTGTAPTSPLHFGNGTRLTVT.

About this clonotype: A much larger clone lies a single base off, so this may be a read error. The chain has TRBV27 and TRBJ1-2, with 7 bases aligning to TRBD1. The CDR3 extends over 14 amino acids. CDR1 MNHEY and CDR2 SMNVEV come from the germline V gene (reference sequence). The CDR3 region has the DNA TGTGCCAACAGTTTAGACAGGGTGCACTATGGCTACACCTTC. The encoded protein is CANSLDRVHYGYTF.

The chain joins TRBV6-2 or TRBV6-3 to TRBJ2-3; D not certain. Germline CDR1 and CDR2: MNHEY and SVGEGT. V gave up 3 bases and J gave up 3 bases, with 7 bases separating them. CDR3 length: 13 amino acids. The DNA for the CDR3 is TGTGCCAGCAGTTATGTCACAACAGATACGCAGTATTTT. Amino acid sequence: CASSYVTTDTQYF.

On this clonotype itself: A single base separates this from a much larger clone, so it may be a read error. V usage is TRBV2 and J usage is TRBJ1-4, with 9 bases identical to TRBD1. The CDR3 loop spans 13 amino acids. Germline values: CDR1 SNHLY, CDR2 FYNNEI. The CDR3 region has the DNA TGTGCCGGCAGGCGGGACAGGGATGAAAAACTGTTTTTT. It translates to CAGRRDRDEKLFF.

This clonotype has ten or more counts. The rearrangement uses TRBV2 and TRBJ2-1; 12 bases match TRBD1. With 5 bases clipped from V and 7 bases from J, the junction kept 3 bases outside the gene matches. Germline assignment: CDR1 SNHLY and CDR2 FYNNEI. The CDR3 contains 14 residues. CDR3 loop: CASSWDRGQNEQFF. In nucleotides, the CDR3 is TGTGCCAGCAGTTGGGACAGGGGGCAAAATGAGCAGTTCTTC. Based on the CDR3 plus reference TRBV2 and TRBJ2-1, the full variable domain is EPEVTQTPSHQVTQMGQEVILRCVPISNHLYFYWYRQILGQKVEFLVSFYNNEISEKSEIFDDQFSVERPDGSNFTLKIRSTKLEDSAMYFCASSWDRGQNEQFFGPGTRLTVL.

The sample holds a few counts of this clonotype. This chain uses TRBV7-9 with TRBJ2-4; 7 bases match TRBD1. V lost 5 bases, J lost 8 bases, and 15 bases stayed unmatched. The V gene's germline CDR1 is SEHNR and CDR2 FQNEAQ (reference sequence). This CDR3 is 16 amino acids long. CDR3 sequence (DNA): TGTGCCAGCAGCCAGACGGTTGGGACAGTAGGAGACATTCAGTACTTC. Amino acids: CASSQTVGTVGDIQYF.

The V gene is TRBV24-1, the J gene TRBJ2-3, with TRBD2 matching 9 bases. The trim removed 3 bases at V and 5 bases at J, leaving 14 bases unmatched. CDR3 length equals 18 residues. Germline-derived CDR1 and CDR2 are KGHDR and SFDVKD. The CDR3 DNA is TGTGCCACCAGTGATGGTATTAGCGGGAGTCCTCCCCTAGATACGCAGTATTTT. It translates to CATSDGISGSPPLDTQYF.

This clonotype appeared a few times. The gene calls are TRBV4-1 and TRBJ2-3; the D is unclear. The CDR3 is 17 amino acids. Trimming removed 1 base at V and 4 bases at J, with 18 bases between. The V gene's germline CDR1 is MGHRA and CDR2 YSYEKL. The CDR3 spells CASSQVFPGREADTQYF. Here the CDR3 DNA reads TGCGCCAGCAGCCAAGTCTTTCCCGGCCGAGAGGCAGATACGCAGTATTTT.

The chain carries TRBV7-3 and TRBJ2-2, with D perhaps TRBD1 (5 bases). The germline V gene has CDR1 SGHTA and CDR2 FQGTGA. Between the trimmed V and J ends, which lost 2 bases and 2 bases, there was a span of 12 bases. The CDR3 covers 16 residues. The CDR3 nucleotides read TGTGCCAGCAGCTTATTAGGGGTGGATAACACCGGGGAGCTGTTTTTT. This sequence encodes CASSLLGVDNTGELFF.

Many counts were recorded for this clonotype. The chain couples TRBV7-9 to TRBJ2-3; D possibly corresponds to TRBD1 (6 bases). The V gene lost 5 bases and the J gene lost 0 bases, with 18 bases spanning the gap. The germline V gene encodes CDR1 SEHNR and CDR2 FQNEAQ (reference sequence). The CDR3 is 17 amino acids. This chain's CDR3 is CASSTRRQVTSTDTQYF. The CDR3, as DNA: TGTGCCAGCAGCACGAGGCGACAGGTCACTAGCACAGATACGCAGTATTTT. Filled out from reference TRBV7-9 and TRBJ2-3, the complete variable domain reads DTGVSQNPRHKITKRGQNVTFRCDPISEHNRLYWYRQTLGQGPEFLTYFQNEAQLEKSRLLSDRFSAERPKGSFSTLEIQRTEQGDSAMYLCASSTRRQVTSTDTQYFGPGTRLTVL.

In its sample, this clonotype was seen many times. The V and J genes are TRBV6-2 or TRBV6-3 and TRBJ2-5; TRBD2 aligns across 13 bases. Germline V gives CDR1 MNHEY, CDR2 SVGEGT. Trimming took 2 bases from V and 5 from J; bases not matched to a gene: 5. The CDR3 runs to 16 residues. CDR3 sequence: CASSYPLAGGPETQYF. CDR3 nucleotides: TGTGCCAGCAGTTACCCACTAGCGGGAGGGCCCGAGACCCAGTACTTC.

Of note for this clonotype: It is likely a read error, because the conserved phenylalanine at the end of the CDR3 is missing. V and J are TRBV12-3 or TRBV12-4 and TRBJ1-1; D not resolved. The CDR3 totals 13 residues. The germline V and J ends were trimmed by 2 bases and 1 base, with 5 bases remaining between them. CDR3 sequence: CASSLIGNTEAFS. DNA of the CDR3: TGTGCCAGCAGTTTAATAGGGAACACTGAAGCTTTCTCT.

This clonotype was recorded a few times. V gene TRBV5-6 combines with J gene TRBJ1-6, with D unresolved. V was clipped by 2 bases and J by 14 bases, with 11 bases between them. Per the germline V gene, CDR1 is SGHDT and CDR2 is YYEEEE. CDR3 size: 12 residues. CDR3 sequence reads: CASSFGAGTLHF. The CDR3 nucleotides read TGTGCCAGCAGCTTCGGAGCCGGAACCCTCCACTTT.

This clonotype came up many times. The gene calls are TRBV2 and TRBJ2-3; D might be TRBD2 (6 bases). Germline V CDR1 and CDR2: SNHLY, FYNNEI. The CDR3 consists of 14 residues. Trimming took 8 bases from V and 0 from J, leaving 12 bases between them. CDR3 coding DNA: TGTGCCAGCCCACGGGGGACTAGCACAGATACGCAGTATTTT. Residues: CASPRGTSTDTQYF. The full variable domain, with the rest looked up from reference TRBV2 and TRBJ2-3, is EPEVTQTPSHQVTQMGQEVILRCVPISNHLYFYWYRQILGQKVEFLVSFYNNEISEKSEIFDDQFSVERPDGSNFTLKIRSTKLEDSAMYFCASPRGTSTDTQYFGPGTRLTVL.

The CDR3 is CASRADDWMNTGELFF. The CDR3 DNA is TGTGCCAGTAGAGCCGATGACTGGATGAACACCGGGGAGCTGTTTTTT. The chain carries TRBV19 and TRBJ2-2, with unresolved D. This CDR3 spans 16 amino acids. Germline CDR1 is LNHDA and CDR2 is SQIVND (reference sequence). Trimming removed 6 bases from V and 1 base from J, with 15 bases in between.

Turning to this clonotype: This may be a read error: a much more frequent sequence differs by one nucleotide. The rearrangement uses TRBV12-3 or TRBV12-4 and TRBJ2-7, with a tentative D call TRBD1 (6 bases). The germline V and J ends were trimmed by 1 base and 3 bases, with 13 bases remaining between them. This CDR3 region has 15 residues. The CDR3 region is CASSLGQAGFYEQYF. The CDR3 DNA reads TGTGCCAGCAGTTTAGGACAGGCTGGATTCTACGAGCAGTACTTC.

This clonotype was picked up a small number of times. The V call is TRBV4-1, the J call TRBJ1-1; D is undetermined. V shed 0 bases and J shed 11 bases, with 16 bases lying between them. CDR1 is MGHRA and CDR2 is YSYEKL in the germline V gene. The CDR3 sequence is 14 residues long. The CDR3 sequence: CASSQEQYSGGAFF. In DNA, the CDR3 is TGCGCCAGCAGCCAAGAACAATATTCCGGTGGGGCTTTCTTT.

This clonotype was detected only a few times. The chain is built from TRBV6-1 and TRBJ2-5; possibly TRBD1 for D (5 bases). This CDR3 is built from 13 residues. V was pared by 2 bases and J by 5 bases, with 9 bases between. Germline V gene sequence: CDR1 MNHNS, CDR2 SASEGT. CDR3 in amino acids: CASSEQGWETQYF. The CDR3 nucleotides read TGTGCCAGCAGTGAACAGGGATGGGAGACCCAGTACTTC.

The J gene is TRBJ2-1, the V gene TRBV7-9; the D call may be TRBD1 or TRBD2 (5 bases each). The CDR3 extends over 16 amino acids. CDR1 and CDR2 (germline): SEHNR, FQNEAQ (reference sequence). Trimming pared 3 bases from V and 6 bases from J, leaving 18 bases between. CDR3 residues: CASSFAVLAGGNEQFF. CDR3 sequence (DNA): TGTGCCAGCAGCTTCGCTGTGCTAGCTGGGGGCAATGAGCAGTTCTTC.

This clonotype was observed at least ten times. The rearrangement uses TRBV28 and TRBJ1-1; possibly TRBD1 for D (6 bases). In germline, CDR1 is MDHEN, CDR2 SYDVKM. V was cut by 6 bases and J by 7 bases, with 15 bases left in between. CDR3 length equals 13 residues. The CDR3 protein is CASSITGTREAFF. The CDR3 DNA sequence: TGTGCCAGCAGCATCACAGGGACCCGTGAAGCTTTCTTT.

This clonotype was seen at least ten times. This sequence joins TRBV2 and TRBJ1-3, with D perhaps TRBD1 (6 bases). Trimming removed 5 bases at V and 0 bases at J, with 11 bases between. This CDR3 has 15 amino acids. Germline V gene data show CDR1 as SNHLY and CDR2 as FYNNEI. This chain's CDR3 is CASSLGQNSGNTIYF. CDR3 sequence (DNA): TGTGCCAGCAGTCTAGGACAGAACTCTGGAAACACCATATATTTT. Looking up the rest from reference TRBV2 and TRBJ1-3 gives the full variable domain: EPEVTQTPSHQVTQMGQEVILRCVPISNHLYFYWYRQILGQKVEFLVSFYNNEISEKSEIFDDQFSVERPDGSNFTLKIRSTKLEDSAMYFCASSLGQNSGNTIYFGEGSWLTVV.

This clonotype showed up just a few times. This chain joins TRBV12-3 or TRBV12-4 and TRBJ2-1; 10 positions match TRBD2. The CDR3 length is 15 residues. The V and J ends lost 4 bases and 7 bases, in that order; junction bases with no gene match: 7. The CDR3 DNA reads as TGTGCCAGCAGTTCGGCACTAGCGGGACCTAATGAGCAGTTCTTC. It codes for CASSSALAGPNEQFF.

This clonotype was seen ten or more times. The chain joins TRBV6-2 or TRBV6-3 to TRBJ1-1, with D unresolved. Germline V gene sequence: CDR1 MNHEY, CDR2 SVGEGT. V was cut by 5 bases and J by 4 bases, with 14 bases left in between. The CDR3 sequence is 14 residues long. CDR3 sequence: CASSTQVAVTEAFF. The CDR3 bases are TGTGCCAGCAGTACCCAGGTGGCGGTCACTGAAGCTTTCTTT.

This CDR3 reads CASSRFRTSGRAGEQFF. DNA of the CDR3: TGTGCCAGCAGTCGGTTTCGGACTAGCGGGAGGGCCGGTGAGCAGTTCTTC. This chain uses TRBV12-3 or TRBV12-4 with TRBJ2-1, with TRBD2 identical over 15 bases. The CDR3 is made up of 17 amino acids. The V segment lost 5 bases and the J segment 9 bases; nucleotides outside the gene matches: 11.

This clonotype came up many times. V usage is TRBV15 and J usage is TRBJ2-7; TRBD2 matches 10 bases. CDR1 is LNHNV, CDR2 YYDKDF, per germline (reference sequence). There are 16 residues in the CDR3. J was trimmed by 2 bases and V by 5 bases; bases with no gene match: 9. The CDR3: CATSLHFTSGTYEQYF. The CDR3 DNA follows: TGTGCCACCAGCTTACACTTTACTAGCGGGACCTACGAGCAGTACTTC.

V is TRBV28 and J is TRBJ1-5; D gene ambiguous. The CDR3 extends over 14 amino acids. Germline V gives CDR1 MDHEN, CDR2 SYDVKM. V lost 3 bases and J 0 bases, leaving 6 bases between the germline ends. The CDR3 region is CASSFPHSNQPQHF. Here the CDR3 DNA reads TGTGCCAGCAGTTTCCCACATAGCAATCAGCCCCAGCATTTT.